This is a list of T cell receptor beta chains from one sample in a study of blood T cell repertoires in COVID-19. The method was immunoSEQ multiplex PCR; TCRdb's version includes in-frame clones alone and lacks a portion of them. The sample holds approximately 100,000 clones, roughly 80% seen once. Sequencing was performed on peripheral blood. The receptor set was obtained from a man in his sixties with acute or convalescent COVID-19. Each CDR3 is given without its conserved first and last residue. Each record gives: J gene, V gene, CDR3 protein.

TRBJ2-3 TRBV7-6 ASSGGTSGGYTQY
TRBJ1-1 TRBV7-8 ASSSYPDRLNTEAF
TRBJ2-7 TRBV28 ASSLISSYEQY
TRBJ2-7 TRBV7-2 ASSFRGGLAGNEQY
TRBJ2-2 TRBV7-9 ASSWIIWDRNTGELF
TRBJ2-1 TRBV7-7 ASSSDRGGEQF
TRBJ2-2 TRBV10-3 AATDTSGNTGELF
TRBJ1-3 TRBV5-4 ASSLEKGRGNTIY
TRBJ1-4 TRBV2 ASTKDRGRIEKLF
TRBJ2-7 TRBV7-2 ASSQVGGTGPYEQY
TRBJ1-1 TRBV7-2 ASSLRTGVAF
TRBJ2-1 TRBV29-1 SVGGEGGFNEQF
TRBJ1-2 TRBV19 ASSSTGAVIYGYT
TRBJ1-1 TRBV3-1/TRBV3-2 ASSQAEGDTEAF
TRBJ1-2 TRBV19 ASSIPDRALGYT
TRBJ2-1 TRBV9 ASSANTGQGNEQF
TRBJ1-1 TRBV5-1 ASSLELRNTEAF
TRBJ1-1 TRBV12-3/TRBV12-4 ASSLGGLEAF
TRBJ2-7 TRBV7-2 ASNGYEDSYEQY
TRBJ2-1 TRBV6-5 ASSLAAFSYNEQF
TRBJ1-6 TRBV3-1/TRBV3-2 ASSQKGTGPH
TRBJ2-7 TRBV18 ASSHGQDSYEQY
TRBJ1-1 TRBV24-1 ATSAHGGSNTEAF
TRBJ1-6 TRBV4-1 ASSQAGTWDNSPLH
TRBJ1-1 TRBV30 AWHFPVPEAF
TRBJ2-1 TRBV3-1/TRBV3-2 ATVDRLYNEQF
TRBJ1-1 TRBV7-7 ASSKQINTEAF
TRBJ2-5 TRBV5-8 ASSPRDRRQETQY
TRBJ1-4 TRBV29-1 SVVLQGAGEKLF
TRBJ2-1 TRBV24-1 ATSDSGTGHNEQF
TRBJ2-3 TRBV7-2 ASNPGGSSSPDTQY
TRBJ2-1 TRBV5-5 ASSQREALEEGQYEQF
TRBJ2-5 TRBV9 ASSRTGEETQY
TRBJ1-1 TRBV4-3 ASSQGGFQPEAF
TRBJ1-4 TRBV30 AWNRPDRVEKLF
TRBJ2-7 TRBV20-1 SAKTSGRLG
TRBJ2-2 TRBV14 ASSADWYTGELF
TRBJ2-7 TRBV5-1 ASSPDSVGLEQY
TRBJ1-1 TRBV5-1 ASSILRGLNTEAF
TRBJ2-5 TRBV5-5 ASSTSSGAAQETQY
TRBJ1-4 TRBV2 ASNPDRVEKLF
TRBJ2-2 TRBV4-2 ASSQDRGSTGELF
TRBJ2-5 TRBV6-5 ASSYSSGSIETQY
TRBJ1-3 TRBV28 ASSLFPGAPGNTIY
TRBJ2-7 TRBV7-2 ASSLVFLVYEQY
TRBJ2-1 TRBV4-1 ASSQDNDRPRGF
TRBJ1-5 TRBV28 ASSLSDGGQPQH
TRBJ2-2 TRBV6-5 ASSYGGRGTGELF
TRBJ2-1 TRBV10-1 ASSESVQESGSTYNEQF
TRBJ2-7 TRBV18 ASSPDPGTDSYEQY
TRBJ2-1 TRBV9 ASSSGSSYNEQF
TRBJ2-5 TRBV10-3 AISEGRGGAQETQY